This T cell receptor (beta chain) was recorded in a study of blood T cells in healthy people across ages. Sample donors were healthy Caucasian individuals that came from Russia, aged 6 to 90. The CDR3 runs 17 residues. It was with a sample-barcoded 5' primer and a J-beta primer mix that a second PCR of about 6 to 12 cycles was run. With 12 random nucleotides, a template-switch adaptor tagged each individual cDNA molecule. A single record per CDR3 protein comes from TCRdb applying MiXCR to the 5' RACE reads. This table holds about 640,000 distinct CDR3 sequences, approximately 59% found once. Note on this clonotype: What it binds is not known.

Study-wide findings and caveats: PBMCs were not sorted, which prevented a conclusive comparison of naive versus antigen-experienced cells. Possibly confounding the expanded clonotype changes was the fact that donor CMV status was unknown.

The source of this sequence is a man aged 60 to 69 in good health. The specimen sequenced was blood. This chain connects TRBV21-1 to TRBJ2-7; TRBD2 is the table's D call and was not checked against the DNA. TRBV21-1 is given as a pseudogene. In nucleotides, the CDR3 is TGTGCCAGCAGCAAAGCGCTGAATCGGGGACTCTCCTACGAGCAGTACTTC. The encoded protein is CASSKALNRGLSYEQYF.